The sequence of this TCR beta chain was determined in a study of regulatory T cells in long-lasting Graves disease. In the study overall: For a period under 3 months, newly diagnosed Graves' patients had taken antithyroid drugs.

The sample holds many counts of this clonotype. Its antigen is still unknown. Study-wide points: The study found TRBV28, TRBJ1-2 and TRBJ2-5 favored in persistent disease. Lower TCR diversity characterized persistent Graves' patients relative to newly diagnosed patients.

Time point in this sample: newly diagnosed GD, antithyroid drugs for less than 3 months. Making the TCR library involved RNA that had been extracted from PBMCs. Building the TCR beta libraries relied on iRepertoire HTBI primers, and CDR3 regions underwent Arm-PCR. TCRdb re-called the multiplex PCR reads with MiXCR, one entry per CDR3 protein. This sample has approximately 310,000 distinct CDR3 sequences; 15% to 20% occur once, and the top ten carry about 40%. This CDR3 has 15 amino acids. Germline V gene sequence: CDR1 SNHLY, CDR2 FYNNEI. Trimming took 5 bases from V and 2 from J; bases not matched to a gene: 7.

Sequencing was performed on peripheral blood mononuclear cells (PBMCs), taken at new diagnosis, from a patient treated with antithyroid drugs. The receptor was isolated from a female donor with Graves disease. This sequence joins TRBV2 and TRBJ2-7; 9 bases align to TRBD1. The chain's CDR3 is CASSRGQGLTYEQYF. The CDR3 DNA reads TGTGCCAGCAGTCGCGGACAGGGGTTAACCTACGAGCAGTACTTC.